Shown below are 31 T cell receptor beta chains from a single sample sequenced in a study of blood T cell repertoires in COVID-19. The assay was immunoSEQ multiplex PCR, and TCRdb's table has in-frame clones only and misses some. The data hold fewer than 250,000 clones, with approximately 80% observed a single time. Sequenced: peripheral blood. Every receptor here comes from a woman at least 80 years old with acute or convalescent COVID-19.

This chain joins TRBV6-2 or TRBV6-3 and TRBJ2-7; 9 positions match TRBD2. With 0 bases clipped from V and 5 bases from J, the junction kept 8 bases outside the gene matches. The CDR3 totals 16 residues. CDR1 is MNHEY, CDR2 SVGEGT, per germline. This chain's CDR3 is CASSYSSIAGADEQYF. The DNA of the CDR3 is TGTGCCAGCAGTTACTCGTCAATAGCGGGAGCCGACGAGCAGTACTTC.

This chain connects TRBV5-1 to TRBJ1-1, with 8 bases lining up with TRBD1. The CDR3 extends over 15 amino acids. Unmatched junction bases numbered 6, after V lost 0 bases and J lost 5 bases. Per germline, CDR1 SGHRS and CDR2 YFSETQ. The CDR3 spells CASSLGTGGGTEAFF. CDR3 nucleotides: TGCGCCAGCAGCTTGGGAACAGGGGGAGGGACTGAAGCTTTCTTT.

The V call is TRBV29-1, the J call TRBJ2-6; weak D call: TRBD2 (6 bases). This CDR3 is built from 17 residues. The germline V gene has CDR1 SQVTM and CDR2 ANQGSEA. The V end was cut by 4 bases, the J end by 1 base, with 17 bases between. CDR3 in DNA: TGCAGCGTTGCTGCGGGATGGGGATGGTCTGGGGCCAACGTCCTGACTTTC. Residues: CSVAAGWGWSGANVLTF.

The chain carries TRBV7-2 and TRBJ2-3, with D perhaps TRBD2 (6 bases). Trimming stripped 4 bases from V and 3 bases from J, with 8 bases between. Per germline, CDR1 SGHTA and CDR2 FQGNSA. The CDR3 covers 13 residues. The CDR3 DNA reads TGTGCCAGCAGCTACCGGGGGACAGATACGCAGTATTTT. It encodes CASSYRGTDTQYF. Complete variable domain (other parts from reference TRBV7-2 and TRBJ2-3): GAGVSQSPSNKVTEKGKDVELRCDPISGHTALYWYRQSLGQGLEFLIYFQGNSAPDKSGLPSDRFSAERTGGSVSTLTIQRTQQEDSAVYLCASSYRGTDTQYFGPGTRLTVL.

Only one count was recorded for this clone. The chain carries TRBV18 and TRBJ1-6; D gene uncertain. The CDR3 extends over 15 amino acids. The V end was cut by 4 bases, the J end by 7 bases, with 14 bases between. Germline V gene sequence: CDR1 KGHSH, CDR2 LQKENI. The CDR3 DNA reads as TGTGCCAGCTCACGCCTTACAACGGAGAATTCACCCCTCCACTTT. This translates into CASSRLTTENSPLHF.

The chain links TRBV6-5 to TRBJ1-1; tentatively, D is TRBD1 (5 bases). The CDR3 is 12 amino acids. The ends were cut back, 10 bases at V and 1 base at J, with 10 bases in the middle. Germline V lookup: CDR1 MNHEY, CDR2 SVGAGI. The CDR3 DNA follows: TGTGCCATCAAGGGGCAGAACACTGAAGCTTTCTTT. This codes for CAIKGQNTEAFF.

This clone was seen a handful of times. The gene calls are TRBV10-3 and TRBJ2-7; D gene ambiguous. The CDR3 length is 13 residues. The germline V gene has CDR1 ENHRY and CDR2 SYGVKD. The V and J ends lost 3 bases and 2 bases respectively, with 8 bases between them. The CDR3 nucleotides read TGTGCCATCAGTGACCTCCCTACCTACGAGCAGTACTTC. Translation gives CAISDLPTYEQYF.

This clone was recorded a few times. The CDR3, as DNA: TGTGCCAGCAGCTTAGAATCTGGGGGGGGAGAGACCCAGTACTTC. Translation gives CASSLESGGGETQYF. The chain is built from TRBV11-1 and TRBJ2-5; 7 bases line up with TRBD2. The CDR3 sequence is 15 residues long. Trimming removed 1 base from V and 4 bases from J; junction bases left unmatched: 6. The V gene's germline CDR1 is SGHAT and CDR2 FQDESV (reference sequence).

The chain uses TRBV27 and TRBJ1-1; D gene ambiguous. This CDR3 has 15 residues. The ends were cut back, 6 bases at V and 3 bases at J, with 17 bases in the middle. Looked up from germline, CDR1 is MNHEY and CDR2 is SMNVEV (reference sequence). CDR3 coding DNA: TGTGCCAGCAGGTCCTCAGGAACCCGGTACACTGAAGCTTTCTTT. Translating it yields CASRSSGTRYTEAFF.

This CDR3 reads CAARQGQEKLFF. The CDR3 bases are TGTGCTGCAAGACAGGGGCAGGAAAAACTGTTTTTT. The rearrangement links TRBV30 to TRBJ1-4; the match to TRBD1 covers 8 bases. CDR3 length: 12 residues. The germline V gene encodes CDR1 GTSNPN and CDR2 SVGIG (reference sequence).

The rearrangement uses TRBV29-1 and TRBJ2-3, with 15 bases lining up with TRBD2. The CDR3 consists of 15 residues. Germline V gene sequence: CDR1 SQVTM, CDR2 ANQGSEA. The V segment lost 3 bases and the J segment 6 bases; nucleotides outside the gene matches: 4. This CDR3 reads CSVDGLAGGTDTQYF. CDR3 DNA sequence: TGCAGCGTTGACGGACTAGCGGGAGGGACCGATACGCAGTATTTT.

The V call is TRBV3-1 (or the pseudogene TRBV3-2), the J call TRBJ2-3, with 8 nucleotides matching TRBD1. The CDR3 is made up of 16 amino acids. Germline CDR1 and CDR2: LGHDT and YNNKEL (reference sequence). Trimming took 0 bases from V and 5 from J; bases not matched to a gene: 7. DNA of the CDR3: TGTGCCAGCAGCCAAGATATGCAGGGGGCGGGAGATACGCAGTATTTT. Translating gives CASSQDMQGAGDTQYF.

The chain joins TRBV18 to TRBJ1-4; a weak D match, TRBD1 (5 bases). The CDR3 is 15 amino acids. Germline V gene sequence: CDR1 KGHSH, CDR2 LQKENI. The V end lost 0 bases, the J end lost 8 bases, and 13 bases lay between the germline ends. CDR3 nucleotide sequence: TGTGCCAGCTCACCACCGGGACTCGGGGGGGAAAAACTGTTTTTT. Translating gives CASSPPGLGGEKLFF.

The rearrangement uses TRBV5-1 and TRBJ2-2; D is ambiguous. Per germline, CDR1 SGHRS and CDR2 YFSETQ. Trimming took off 1 base at V and 0 bases at J, with 10 bases between the two ends. The CDR3 loop spans 16 amino acids. The CDR3 bases are TGCGCCAGCAGCTTGAACCGAGGAACGAACACCGGGGAGCTGTTTTTT. Its translation is CASSLNRGTNTGELFF.

A note on this clone: Other nucleotide sequences in the sample specify the same CDR3. CDR3 bases: TGTGCCAGCAGCCAACGGACAGGGAATCAGCCCCAGCATTTT. Translation: CASSQRTGNQPQHF. The V call is TRBV3-1 (or the pseudogene TRBV3-2), the J call TRBJ1-5; 8 nucleotides match TRBD1. V lost 2 bases to trimming and J lost 4 bases; unmatched junction nucleotides: 1. Germline lookup yields CDR1 LGHDT and CDR2 YNNKEL (reference sequence). This CDR3 contains 14 residues.

The J gene is TRBJ2-1, the V gene TRBV2, with 13 bases aligning to TRBD2. CDR1 and CDR2 from the germline V gene are SNHLY and FYNNEI. The CDR3 is 14 residues long. The junction had 6 bases not matched to a gene; V was cut back by 6 bases and J by 10 bases. CDR3 protein: CASSFRLAGGEQFF. The DNA for the CDR3 is TGTGCCAGCAGCTTTAGACTAGCGGGAGGAGAGCAGTTCTTC. The full variable domain, with the rest looked up from reference TRBV2 and TRBJ2-1, is EPEVTQTPSHQVTQMGQEVILRCVPISNHLYFYWYRQILGQKVEFLVSFYNNEISEKSEIFDDQFSVERPDGSNFTLKIRSTKLEDSAMYFCASSFRLAGGEQFFGPGTRLTVL.

The V call is TRBV18, the J call TRBJ1-5, with TRBD1 as a possible D gene (6 bases). V was shortened by 5 bases and J by 6 bases, with 14 bases between the two germline ends. This CDR3 spans 14 amino acids. The germline CDR1 and CDR2 sequences are KGHSH and LQKENI. The CDR3: CASSSTEGGQPQHF. CDR3 nucleotides: TGTGCCAGCTCATCAACAGAAGGGGGTCAGCCCCAGCATTTT.

This chain links TRBV19 with TRBJ1-2; 7 bases are a match to TRBD1. Trimming cost V 3 bases and J 6 bases; bases outside gene matches: 16. The CDR3 length is 17 residues. CDR1 and CDR2 (germline): LNHDA, SQIVND (reference sequence). The DNA of the CDR3 is TGTGCCAGTAGTATTCAGGCAGGGGGAAGAACGGCGAATGGCTACACCTTC. This encodes CASSIQAGGRTANGYTF.

In regard to this clone: Different DNA sequences within this sample yield the same CDR3. J is TRBJ1-3 and V is TRBV6-1, with a possible D match to TRBD1 (6 bases). V lost 1 base to trimming and J lost 4 bases, with 11 bases between them. The CDR3 length is 15 residues. Germline V gene sequence: CDR1 MNHNS, CDR2 SASEGT. In DNA form, the CDR3 reads TGTGCCAGCAGTGAAGGCAGGGGATCCGGAAACACCATATATTTT. Translating gives CASSEGRGSGNTIYF.

This chain connects TRBV27 to TRBJ1-5; TRBD1 is a possible D gene (5 bases). The CDR3 is made up of 14 amino acids. Germline CDR1 reads MNHEY; CDR2 reads SMNVEV (reference sequence). V was trimmed by 4 bases and J by 4 bases, leaving 11 bases between them. CDR3 DNA: TGTGCCAGCAGTTCGGGACTCCTAAATCAGCCCCAGCATTTT. This encodes CASSSGLLNQPQHF.

This clone was seen a single time. The V call is TRBV9, the J call TRBJ1-1, with D tentatively TRBD1 (5 bases). The CDR3 is made up of 13 amino acids. Germline V lookup: CDR1 SGDLS, CDR2 YYNGEE. V dropped 9 bases and J dropped 0 bases, with 12 bases sitting between them. CDR3: CATGLGVNTEAFF. CDR3 bases: TGTGCCACAGGCCTAGGGGTGAACACTGAAGCTTTCTTT.

This chain links TRBV19 with TRBJ2-6, with D tentatively TRBD1 (5 bases). The CDR3 loop spans 16 amino acids. Per germline, CDR1 LNHDA and CDR2 SQIVND (reference sequence). Trimming removed 5 bases at V and 2 bases at J, with 13 bases between. The CDR3 nucleotides are TGTGCCAGTAGTCCGCCGGGCAGGGCTGGGGCCAACGTCCTGACTTTC. Translation gives CASSPPGRAGANVLTF. The whole variable domain, filled in from reference TRBV19 and TRBJ2-6, reads DGGITQSPKYLFRKEGQNVTLSCEQNLNHDAMYWYRQDPGQGLRLIYYSQIVNDFQKGDIAEGYSVSREKKESFPLTVTSAQKNPTAFYLCASSPPGRAGANVLTFGAGSRLTVL.

The chain uses TRBV5-6 and TRBJ2-7; TRBD1 aligns across 8 bases. Losses at the gene ends were 4 bases for V and 4 bases for J; bases not matched to a gene: 10. Germline V gene lookup returns CDR1 SGHDT and CDR2 YYEEEE. This CDR3 region has 15 residues. CDR3 loop: CASSASGTGKYEQYF. The CDR3 nucleotides read TGTGCCAGCAGCGCCTCCGGGACAGGAAAATACGAGCAGTACTTC.

This chain links TRBV6-2 or TRBV6-3 with TRBJ1-4; the match to TRBD1 covers 7 bases. CDR1 and CDR2 from the germline V gene are MNHEY and SVGEGT. V trimming: 4 bases; J trimming: 8 bases; junction bases outside the gene matches: 7. CDR3 length: 14 amino acids. Written as DNA, the CDR3 is TGTGCCAGCAGTTCGGACAGGCGGGACGAAAAACTGTTTTTT. Its translation: CASSSDRRDEKLFF.

The chain carries TRBV4-3 and TRBJ2-1, with D possibly matching TRBD2 (5 bases). Germline V gene data show CDR1 as LGHNA and CDR2 as YSLEER. The length of the CDR3 is 13 residues. Trimming left V 2 bases short and J 5 bases short, with 7 bases between. In DNA, the CDR3 is TGCGCCAGCAGCCAACGGAGGAACAATGAGCAGTTCTTC. Its translation: CASSQRRNNEQFF.

CDR3 residues: CASSVAGGGMNTEAFF. DNA for the CDR3: TGTGCCAGCAGTGTTGCGGGGGGCGGGATGAACACTGAAGCTTTCTTT. The chain recombines TRBV2 with TRBJ1-1, with a possible D match to TRBD1 (6 bases). In germline, CDR1 is SNHLY, CDR2 FYNNEI. The length of the CDR3 is 16 residues. V was trimmed by 4 bases and J by 0 bases, leaving 15 bases between them. Full variable domain (missing parts from reference TRBV2 and TRBJ1-1): EPEVTQTPSHQVTQMGQEVILRCVPISNHLYFYWYRQILGQKVEFLVSFYNNEISEKSEIFDDQFSVERPDGSNFTLKIRSTKLEDSAMYFCASSVAGGGMNTEAFFGQGTRLTVV.

The chain couples TRBV6-6 to TRBJ1-5; 9 nucleotides align to TRBD1. Per the germline V gene, CDR1 is MNHNY and CDR2 is SVGAGI (reference sequence). CDR3 length equals 15 residues. The ends lost 6 bases at V and 2 bases at J; junction bases unmatched: 5. CDR3 sequence: CASRSTGGGNQPQHF. Written as DNA, the CDR3 is TGTGCCAGCAGGTCGACAGGGGGGGGCAATCAGCCCCAGCATTTT.

The rearrangement links TRBV12-3 or TRBV12-4 to TRBJ2-5, with D possibly TRBD2 on 6 matching bases. CDR3 length: 13 amino acids. The germline V and J ends were trimmed by 3 bases and 12 bases, with 17 bases remaining between them. For the CDR3, the DNA is TGTGCCAGCAGTTTCAACCCCGGGACTGGGGAGTACTTC. It yields the protein CASSFNPGTGEYF.

CDR3 DNA sequence: TGCGCCAGCAGCCAAGAAAGGTATTCTAGTGGCGAGACCCAGTACTTC. Translating gives CASSQERYSSGETQYF. The V and J genes are TRBV4-1 and TRBJ2-5; no clear D. The CDR3 extends over 16 amino acids. Germline lookup yields CDR1 MGHRA and CDR2 YSYEKL. With 0 bases removed from V and 5 bases from J, the gap between germline ends came to 16 bases.

This clone was recorded only once. V gene TRBV18 combines with J gene TRBJ2-7, with 10 nucleotides matching TRBD1. The germline gives CDR1 KGHSH, CDR2 LQKENI. Trimming at V came to 3 bases and at J to 2 bases, leaving 16 bases not matched to a gene. The CDR3 is made up of 19 amino acids. CDR3 loop: CASSPLSGQGTEIPYEQYF. The CDR3 DNA sequence: TGTGCCAGCTCACCTTTATCGGGACAGGGGACGGAGATACCCTACGAGCAGTACTTC.

The rearrangement joins TRBV11-3 to TRBJ2-1; 8 bases align to TRBD1. CDR1 and CDR2 from the germline V gene are SGHNT and YENEEA. The CDR3 runs to 14 residues. V lost 2 bases, J lost 8 bases, and 5 bases stayed unmatched. The CDR3 region is CASSLRTGKHEQFF. CDR3 sequence (DNA): TGTGCCAGCAGCTTACGGACAGGGAAACATGAGCAGTTCTTC. The variable domain in full, completed from reference TRBV11-3 and TRBJ2-1, reads EAGVVQSPRYKIIEKKQPVAFWCNPISGHNTLYWYLQNLGQGPELLIRYENEEAVDDSQLPKDRFSAERLKGVDSTLKIQPAELGDSAVYLCASSLRTGKHEQFFGPGTRLTVL.